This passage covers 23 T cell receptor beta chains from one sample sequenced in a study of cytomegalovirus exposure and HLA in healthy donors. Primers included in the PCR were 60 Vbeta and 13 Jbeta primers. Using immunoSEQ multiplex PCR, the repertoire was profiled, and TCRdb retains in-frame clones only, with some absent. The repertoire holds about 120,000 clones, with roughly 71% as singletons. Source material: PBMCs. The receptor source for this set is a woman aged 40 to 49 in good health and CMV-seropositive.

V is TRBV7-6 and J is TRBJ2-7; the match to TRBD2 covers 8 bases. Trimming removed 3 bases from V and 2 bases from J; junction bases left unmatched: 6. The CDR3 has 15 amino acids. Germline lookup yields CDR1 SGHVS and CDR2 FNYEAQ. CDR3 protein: CASSLGRGAAYEQYF. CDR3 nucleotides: TGTGCCAGCAGCTTGGGGCGGGGGGCCGCCTACGAGCAGTACTTC.

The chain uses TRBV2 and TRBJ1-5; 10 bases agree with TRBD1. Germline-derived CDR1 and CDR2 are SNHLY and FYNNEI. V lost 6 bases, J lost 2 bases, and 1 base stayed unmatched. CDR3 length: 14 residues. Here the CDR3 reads CASSGTGGNQPQHF. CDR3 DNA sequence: TGTGCCAGCAGCGGGACAGGGGGCAATCAGCCCCAGCATTTT.

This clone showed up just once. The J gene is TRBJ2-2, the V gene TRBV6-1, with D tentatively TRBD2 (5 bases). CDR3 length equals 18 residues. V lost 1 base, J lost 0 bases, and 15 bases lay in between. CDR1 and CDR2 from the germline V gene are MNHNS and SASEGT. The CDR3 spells CASSEVPPGTANTGELFF. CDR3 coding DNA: TGTGCCAGCAGTGAAGTCCCCCCGGGAACCGCGAACACCGGGGAGCTGTTTTTT.

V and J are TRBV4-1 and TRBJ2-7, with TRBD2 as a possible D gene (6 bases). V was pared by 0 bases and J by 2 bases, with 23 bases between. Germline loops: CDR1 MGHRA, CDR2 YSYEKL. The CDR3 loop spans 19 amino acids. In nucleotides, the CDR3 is TGCGCCAGCAGCCAAGAACTTTACCGGGAACTCCCGGGGGCCTACGAGCAGTACTTC. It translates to CASSQELYRELPGAYEQYF.

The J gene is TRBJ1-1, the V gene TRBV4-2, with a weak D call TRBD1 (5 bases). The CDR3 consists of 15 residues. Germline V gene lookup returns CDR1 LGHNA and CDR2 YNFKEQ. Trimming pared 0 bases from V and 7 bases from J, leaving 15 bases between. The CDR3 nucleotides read TGTGCCAGCAGCCAAGAGGCAGGGTCGGGGGGTGAAGCTTTCTTT. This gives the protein CASSQEAGSGGEAFF.

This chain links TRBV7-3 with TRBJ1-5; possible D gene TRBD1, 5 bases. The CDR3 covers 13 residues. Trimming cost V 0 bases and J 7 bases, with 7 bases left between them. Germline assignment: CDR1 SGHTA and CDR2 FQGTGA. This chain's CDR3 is CASSLTGGQPQHF. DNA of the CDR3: TGTGCCAGCAGCTTAACCGGGGGACAGCCCCAGCATTTT.

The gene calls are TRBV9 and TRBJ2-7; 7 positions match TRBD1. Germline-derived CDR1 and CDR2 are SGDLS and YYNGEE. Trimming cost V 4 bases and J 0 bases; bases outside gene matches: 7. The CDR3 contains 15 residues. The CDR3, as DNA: TGTGCCAGCAGCCCGGACAGGCCCCTCTCCTACGAGCAGTACTTC. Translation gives CASSPDRPLSYEQYF.

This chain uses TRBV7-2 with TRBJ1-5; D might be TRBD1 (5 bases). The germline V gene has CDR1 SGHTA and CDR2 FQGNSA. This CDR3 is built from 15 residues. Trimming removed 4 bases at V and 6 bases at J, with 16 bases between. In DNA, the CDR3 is TGTGCCAGCAGCTCGGGGGGGGGTAGAGGTCAGCCCCAGCATTTT. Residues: CASSSGGGRGQPQHF.

The CDR3 loop is CASSLGPGQKNTEAFF. CDR3 bases: TGCGCCAGCAGCTTGGGACCGGGACAGAAGAACACTGAAGCTTTCTTT. The chain is built from TRBV5-1 and TRBJ1-1; TRBD1 aligns across 7 bases. Germline-derived CDR1 and CDR2 are SGHRS and YFSETQ. CDR3 length equals 16 residues. J was trimmed by 1 base and V by 0 bases; bases with no gene match: 6.

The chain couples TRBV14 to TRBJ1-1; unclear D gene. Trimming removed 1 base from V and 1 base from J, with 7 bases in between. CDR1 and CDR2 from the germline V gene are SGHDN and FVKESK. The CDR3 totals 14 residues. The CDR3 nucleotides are TGTGCCAGCAGCCAAGTGCGGGGGAACACTGAAGCTTTCTTT. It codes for CASSQVRGNTEAFF. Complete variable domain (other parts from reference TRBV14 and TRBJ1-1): EAGVTQFPSHSVIEKGQTVTLRCDPISGHDNLYWYRRVMGKEIKFLLHFVKESKQDESGMPNNRFLAERTGGTYSTLKVQPAELEDSGVYFCASSQVRGNTEAFFGQGTRLTVV.

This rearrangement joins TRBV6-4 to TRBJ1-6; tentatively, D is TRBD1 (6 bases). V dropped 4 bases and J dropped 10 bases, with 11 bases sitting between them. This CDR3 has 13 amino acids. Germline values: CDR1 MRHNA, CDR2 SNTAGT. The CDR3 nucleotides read TGTGCCAGCAGTGCCAGGGGAGGGTCACCCCTCCACTTT. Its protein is CASSARGGSPLHF.

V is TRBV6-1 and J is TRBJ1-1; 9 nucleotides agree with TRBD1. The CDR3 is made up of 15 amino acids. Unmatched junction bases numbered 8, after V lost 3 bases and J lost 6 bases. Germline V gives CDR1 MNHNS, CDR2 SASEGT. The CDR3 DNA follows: TGTGCCAGCAGTGAGGGGACAGGGTCTGTCGCTGAAGCTTTCTTT. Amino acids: CASSEGTGSVAEAFF.

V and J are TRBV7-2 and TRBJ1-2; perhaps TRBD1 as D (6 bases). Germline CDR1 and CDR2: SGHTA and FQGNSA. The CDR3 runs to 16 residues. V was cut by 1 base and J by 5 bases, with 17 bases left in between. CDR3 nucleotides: TGTGCCAGCAGCTTAGGCGGGGGGCGTATGGCTTATGGCTACACCTTC. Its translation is CASSLGGGRMAYGYTF.

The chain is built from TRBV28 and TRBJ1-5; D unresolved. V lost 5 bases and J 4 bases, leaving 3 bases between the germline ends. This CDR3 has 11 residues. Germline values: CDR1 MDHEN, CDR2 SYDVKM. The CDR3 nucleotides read TGTGCCAGCAGTCGTAATCAGCCCCAGCATTTT. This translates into CASSRNQPQHF.

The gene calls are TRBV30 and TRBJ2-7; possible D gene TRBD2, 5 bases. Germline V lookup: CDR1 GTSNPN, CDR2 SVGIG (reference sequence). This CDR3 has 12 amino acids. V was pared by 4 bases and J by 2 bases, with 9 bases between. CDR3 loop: CAWTSGPYEQYF. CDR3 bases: TGTGCCTGGACAAGCGGACCCTACGAGCAGTACTTC. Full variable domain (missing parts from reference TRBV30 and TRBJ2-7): SQTIHQWPATLVQPVGSPLSLECTVEGTSNPNLYWYRQAAGRGLQLLFYSVGIGQISSEVPQNLSASRPQDRQFILSSKKLLLSDSGFYLCAWTSGPYEQYFGPGTRLTVT.

CDR3 sequence reads: CRAGNADTQYF. The CDR3 DNA sequence: TGCAGGGCCGGGAACGCAGATACGCAGTATTTT. This chain uses TRBV29-1 with TRBJ2-3; D possibly corresponds to TRBD2 (5 bases). The length of the CDR3 is 11 residues. Per germline, CDR1 SQVTM and CDR2 ANQGSEA.

The CDR3 DNA is TGTGCCAGCAGTTCGAGGACTAGCCGTATCTACGAGCAGTACTTC. Protein sequence: CASSSRTSRIYEQYF. The J gene is TRBJ2-7, the V gene TRBV28; 8 bases agree with TRBD2. The CDR3 runs to 15 residues. CDR1 and CDR2 (germline): MDHEN, SYDVKM. Trimming removed 4 bases from V and 3 bases from J; junction bases left unmatched: 8.

CDR3 residues: CASSLDRATEAFF. Here the CDR3 DNA reads TGTGCCAGCAGCCTCGACAGGGCCACTGAAGCTTTCTTT. The rearrangement links TRBV11-1 to TRBJ1-1, with 7 bases lining up with TRBD1. Looked up from germline, CDR1 is SGHAT and CDR2 is FQDESV (reference sequence). This CDR3 is 13 amino acids long. V dropped 5 bases and J dropped 4; count of bases not matched to a gene: 4.

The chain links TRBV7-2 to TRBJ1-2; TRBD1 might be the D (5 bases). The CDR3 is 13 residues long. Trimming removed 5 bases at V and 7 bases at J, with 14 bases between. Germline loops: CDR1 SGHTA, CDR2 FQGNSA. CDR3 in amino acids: CASSPDIRGGYTF. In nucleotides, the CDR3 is TGTGCCAGCAGCCCGGACATCAGAGGTGGCTACACCTTC.

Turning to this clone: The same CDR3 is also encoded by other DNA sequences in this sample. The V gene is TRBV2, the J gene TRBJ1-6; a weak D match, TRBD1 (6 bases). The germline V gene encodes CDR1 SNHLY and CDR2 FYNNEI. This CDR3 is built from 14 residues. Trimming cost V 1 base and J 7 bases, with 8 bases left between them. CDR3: CASSEGRGNSPLHF. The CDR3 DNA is TGTGCCAGCAGTGAAGGTAGGGGGAATTCACCCCTCCACTTT.

CDR3 residues: CASSIGAGLQETQYF. CDR3 nucleotide sequence: TGTGCCAGTAGTATCGGCGCAGGTCTACAGGAGACCCAGTACTTC. V and J are TRBV19 and TRBJ2-5; D not resolved. The germline V gene has CDR1 LNHDA and CDR2 SQIVND (reference sequence). The CDR3 consists of 15 residues. The V gene lost 3 bases and the J gene lost 5 bases, with 16 bases spanning the gap.

The CDR3 spells CASKSSGDSFGGYTF. In nucleotides, the CDR3 is TGTGCCAGCAAGAGTTCGGGGGATTCCTTCGGTGGCTACACCTTC. The J gene is TRBJ1-2, the V gene TRBV2; D is perhaps TRBD1 (5 bases). The CDR3 is 15 amino acids. From germline, CDR1 is SNHLY and CDR2 FYNNEI. Between the trimmed V and J ends, which lost 7 bases and 7 bases, there was a span of 22 bases.

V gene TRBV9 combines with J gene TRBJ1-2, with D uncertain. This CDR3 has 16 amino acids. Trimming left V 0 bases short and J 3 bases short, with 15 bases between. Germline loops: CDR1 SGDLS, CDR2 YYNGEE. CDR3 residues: CASSVAGGEYDYGYTF. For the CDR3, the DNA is TGTGCCAGCAGCGTAGCCGGCGGGGAATACGACTATGGCTACACCTTC.